This T cell receptor (beta chain) was identified during a study of CD8 T cells in ankylosing spondylitis. TCRdb used MiXCR to reprocess the 5' RACE reads, holding one entry per CDR3 protein. Seen here are about 140,000 distinct CDR3 sequences, more than 7% observed once, and the top ten hold under 7.5%. This clonotype was counted many times. A junction boundary mismatches the germline segment, possibly from a read error. This clonotype was sampled from a male donor with ankylosing spondylitis. Sequencing input: synovial fluid, either unsorted or a sorted T cell fraction (not recorded which).

The CDR3 loop is CASSLTGGDTEAFF. CDR3 in DNA: TGTGCCAGCAGTTTAACAGGGGGGGACACTGAAGCTTTCTTT. This rearrangement joins TRBV7-3 to TRBJ1-1, with 8 bases matching TRBD1. There are 14 residues in the CDR3. Germline V gene lookup returns CDR1 SGHTA and CDR2 FQGTGA.